These 21 T cell receptor beta chains were all obtained from the same sample, sequenced in a study of beta chain features in type 1 diabetes. TCRB transcripts that were expressed got sequenced, as all of the isolated RNA had been reverse transcribed. Sequencing was performed with immunoSEQ multiplex PCR; in TCRdb, only in-frame clones are kept and a portion is missing. The sample has around 250,000 clones, roughly 30% seen once. What was sequenced was central memory CD4+ T cells from blood. Receptor source: a man aged 30 to 45 in good health.

There are many counts of this clone. The chain has TRBV10-3 and TRBJ2-5; D gene unclear. Germline CDR1 and CDR2: ENHRY and SYGVKD. Trimming took off 6 bases at V and 4 bases at J, with 15 bases between the two ends. The CDR3 runs 14 residues. CDR3 region: CAISPRAPGETQYF. As DNA, the CDR3 is TGTGCCATCAGCCCCCGGGCCCCAGGAGAGACCCAGTACTTC.

This clone was recorded a few times. The chain combines TRBV7-8 with TRBJ2-1; 8 bases match TRBD2. The CDR3 consists of 15 residues. The V gene's germline CDR1 is SGHVS and CDR2 FQNEAQ. With V trimmed by 1 base and J by 4 bases, 3 bases remained unmatched. The CDR3 sequence is CASSLGLAGYNEQFF. CDR3 DNA: TGTGCCAGCAGCTTAGGGCTAGCGGGTTACAATGAGCAGTTCTTC.

This sequence joins TRBV10-3 and TRBJ2-1; 13 bases are a match to TRBD2. Germline V lookup: CDR1 ENHRY, CDR2 SYGVKD. The junction had 3 bases not matched to a gene; V was cut back by 3 bases and J by 10 bases. There are 14 residues in the CDR3. CDR3 sequence: CAISEGTSGNEQFF. CDR3 coding DNA: TGTGCCATCAGTGAAGGGACTAGCGGGAACGAGCAGTTCTTC.

This clone appeared a few times. The rearrangement uses TRBV9 and TRBJ2-3; TRBD2 agrees at 10 bases. The V and J ends lost 0 bases and 4 bases, in that order; junction bases with no gene match: 8. Germline V gives CDR1 SGDLS, CDR2 YYNGEE. The CDR3 consists of 17 residues. This CDR3 reads CASSVGSLAGAADTQYF. The CDR3 bases are TGTGCCAGCAGCGTAGGATCCCTAGCGGGGGCCGCAGATACGCAGTATTTT. Based on the CDR3 plus reference TRBV9 and TRBJ2-3, the full variable domain is DSGVTQTPKHLITATGQRVTLRCSPRSGDLSVYWYQQSLDQGLQFLIQYYNGEERAKGNILERFSAQQFPDLHSELNLSSLELGDSALYFCASSVGSLAGAADTQYFGPGTRLTVL.

The chain employs TRBV30 and TRBJ2-7; D ambiguous. The CDR3 length is 11 residues. V was shortened by 4 bases and J by 6 bases, with 10 bases between the two germline ends. Germline assignment: CDR1 GTSNPN and CDR2 SVGIG (reference sequence). The DNA for the CDR3 is TGTGCCTGGAAGGCTAAGACCGAGCAGTACTTC. Amino acids: CAWKAKTEQYF. The full variable domain, its missing parts supplied by reference TRBV30 and TRBJ2-7, is SQTIHQWPATLVQPVGSPLSLECTVEGTSNPNLYWYRQAAGRGLQLLFYSVGIGQISSEVPQNLSASRPQDRQFILSSKKLLLSDSGFYLCAWKAKTEQYFGPGTRLTVT.

This clone has only one observation. The CDR3 sequence is CASSEEMVGPSGAFF. CDR3 coding DNA: TGTGCCAGCAGTGAAGAAATGGTGGGTCCGTCCGGGGCTTTCTTT. The chain is built from TRBV6-1 and TRBJ1-1, with D hard to call. CDR3 length equals 15 residues. V lost 1 base to trimming and J lost 11 bases, with 20 bases between them. Germline V lookup: CDR1 MNHNS, CDR2 SASEGT.

Only a few counts were recorded for this clone. The chain combines TRBV6-5 with TRBJ2-1, with a possible D match to TRBD2 (5 bases). Trimming cost V 6 bases and J 9 bases, with 15 bases left between them. CDR1 and CDR2 from the germline V gene are MNHEY and SVGAGI. The CDR3 runs to 13 residues. The CDR3 region has the DNA TGTGCCAGCAGGAGACTAATAACGAGTGAGCAGTTCTTC. Residues: CASRRLITSEQFF.

The V call is TRBV5-6, the J call TRBJ2-1, with TRBD2 identical over 9 bases. V shed 1 base and J 9 bases; nucleotides not matched to a gene: 11. The CDR3 loop spans 16 amino acids. Per germline, CDR1 SGHDT and CDR2 YYEEEE. CDR3 nucleotide sequence: TGTGCCAGCAGCTTGTTCACTAGCGGGCCTCGCGGTGAGCAGTTCTTC. Protein sequence: CASSLFTSGPRGEQFF.

The chain joins TRBV28 to TRBJ2-3, with no clear D. Germline V CDR1 and CDR2: MDHEN, SYDVKM. This CDR3 comprises 13 residues. The V and J ends lost 5 bases and 4 bases respectively, with 10 bases between them. The CDR3 nucleotides read TGTGCCAGCAGTACCTCGGGCCCAGATACGCAGTATTTT. Residues: CASSTSGPDTQYF.

This clone has a handful of counts. This chain links TRBV4-3 with TRBJ2-1; D is perhaps TRBD2 (5 bases). This CDR3 is 18 amino acids long. With 0 bases removed from V and 1 base from J, the gap between germline ends came to 16 bases. Germline CDR1 and CDR2: LGHNA and YSLEER. For the CDR3, the DNA is TGCGCCAGCAGCCAAGATCGTGCTTCGGGATGGTCCTACAATGAGCAGTTCTTC. Protein sequence: CASSQDRASGWSYNEQFF.

This clone occurred a few times. DNA for the CDR3: TGCAGCGTTAGGACTAGCGGGGGATACAATGAGCAGTTCTTC. Translated, it gives CSVRTSGGYNEQFF. The chain has TRBV29-1 and TRBJ2-1; 13 bases fit TRBD2. CDR3 length: 14 residues. Trimming removed 5 bases from V and 4 bases from J; junction bases left unmatched: 2. From germline, CDR1 is SQVTM and CDR2 ANQGSEA.

This sequence joins TRBV7-2 and TRBJ1-5, with D uncertain. The CDR3 totals 12 residues. The germline CDR1 and CDR2 sequences are SGHTA and FQGNSA. V shed 1 base and J shed 15 bases, with 13 bases lying between them. CDR3 protein: CASSLDMGRWHF. Written as DNA, the CDR3 is TGTGCCAGCAGCTTAGATATGGGCCGATGGCATTTT.

The chain carries TRBV30 and TRBJ1-1; D is unresolved. V gave up 5 bases and J gave up 2 bases, with 12 bases separating them. Germline-derived CDR1 and CDR2 are GTSNPN and SVGIG (reference sequence). The CDR3 has 13 residues. CDR3 protein: CAWGRELNTEAFF. Here the CDR3 DNA reads TGTGCCTGGGGACGGGAGCTTAACACTGAAGCTTTCTTT.

V usage is TRBV9 and J usage is TRBJ1-1; possibly TRBD1 for D (6 bases). The CDR3 totals 13 residues. Trimming cost V 4 bases and J 0 bases, with 7 bases left between them. Germline V lookup: CDR1 SGDLS, CDR2 YYNGEE. The CDR3 coding sequence is TGTGCCAGCAGCTCAGGGGTGAACACTGAAGCTTTCTTT. Its translation is CASSSGVNTEAFF.

CDR3 amino acids: CSASTGGAFF. In nucleotides, the CDR3 is TGCAGTGCTAGCACCGGGGGAGCTTTCTTT. V is TRBV20-1 and J is TRBJ1-1, with a weak D call TRBD1 (5 bases). This CDR3 has 10 amino acids. The V and J ends lost 3 bases and 10 bases respectively, with 9 bases between them. Germline loops: CDR1 DFQATT, CDR2 SNEGSKA (reference sequence).

In this sample, this clone turned up a few times. V and J are TRBV7-2 and TRBJ1-1; D possibly corresponds to TRBD1 (6 bases). Germline V gene sequence: CDR1 SGHTA, CDR2 FQGNSA. This CDR3 is 14 amino acids long. Trimming took 5 bases from V and 0 from J, leaving 10 bases between them. CDR3 loop: CASSLTGMNTEAFF. CDR3 sequence (DNA): TGTGCCAGCAGCCTGACAGGTATGAACACTGAAGCTTTCTTT.

This clone was seen only a few times. This chain connects TRBV5-6 to TRBJ2-7, with 12 bases fitting TRBD2. The CDR3 covers 18 residues. CDR1 is SGHDT, CDR2 YYEEEE, per germline. The junction had 10 bases not matched to a gene; V was cut back by 3 bases and J by 0 bases. In DNA form, the CDR3 reads TGTGCCAGCAGCTCTACTAGCGGGAGGACCTACCGCTCCTACGAGCAGTACTTC. Its protein product is CASSSTSGRTYRSYEQYF.

This clone came up a few times. The chain carries TRBV5-4 and TRBJ2-1, with TRBD2 identical over 8 bases. Trimming removed 5 bases from V and 4 bases from J; junction bases left unmatched: 2. This CDR3 is 13 amino acids long. Germline CDR1 reads SGHNT; CDR2 reads YYREEE (reference sequence). Here the CDR3 reads CASRASGYNEQFF. CDR3 nucleotides: TGTGCCAGCAGGGCTAGCGGGTACAATGAGCAGTTCTTC. The full variable domain, with the rest looked up from reference TRBV5-4 and TRBJ2-1, is ETGVTQSPTHLIKTRGQQVTLRCSSQSGHNTVSWYQQALGQGPQFIFQYYREEENGRGNFPPRFSGLQFPNYSSELNVNALELDDSALYLCASRASGYNEQFFGPGTRLTVL.

The V call is TRBV30, the J call TRBJ1-2; D remains unclear. The CDR3 covers 11 residues. Trimming stripped 8 bases from V and 4 bases from J, with 11 bases between. From germline, CDR1 is GTSNPN and CDR2 SVGIG (reference sequence). The CDR3 sequence: CARVRGYGYTF. Here the CDR3 DNA reads TGTGCCCGGGTACGCGGCTATGGCTACACCTTC.

V usage is TRBV9 and J usage is TRBJ2-3; perhaps TRBD2 as D (5 bases). CDR3 length equals 15 residues. Germline loops: CDR1 SGDLS, CDR2 YYNGEE. Deletions cut 1 base from V and 5 bases from J, with 14 bases between. The CDR3 here is CASSVLAGNEDTQYF. As DNA, the CDR3 is TGTGCCAGCAGCGTACTAGCAGGTAATGAAGATACGCAGTATTTT.

DNA for the CDR3: TGTGCCAGTAGTATAGTGGGCCTAGAGACCCAGTACTTC. This translates into CASSIVGLETQYF. The chain couples TRBV19 to TRBJ2-5; no firm D call. The CDR3 covers 13 residues. The V end was cut by 1 base, the J end by 4 bases, with 7 bases between. Germline-derived CDR1 and CDR2 are LNHDA and SQIVND (reference sequence).